A few counts support the clone carrying this T cell receptor (beta chain). What it recognizes is unknown. The PCR made use of 60 Vbeta and 13 Jbeta primers. Using immunoSEQ multiplex PCR, the repertoire was profiled, and TCRdb retains in-frame clones only, with some absent. The sample includes tens of thousands of clones, 78% of them seen just once. The sample originates from a study of cytomegalovirus exposure and HLA in healthy donors. Study outcomes and limitations: DRB1 had the most TCR associations and HLA-C the fewest, a later analysis found, with rates varying by HLA locus. In a later analysis, TCR beta V- and J-gene trimming was associated with a missense DCLRE1C variant. A later analysis found common viral pathogens apparently linked to several of the most significant clusters. Further analysis, carried out later, found HLA-associated TCR beta chains more clonally expanded than equally common other chains.

The CDR3 is 13 amino acids. The germline V gene encodes CDR1 ENHRY and CDR2 SYGVKD. Deletions cut 4 bases from V and 5 bases from J, with 8 bases between. Sequences were obtained from PBMCs. This rearrangement joins TRBV10-3 to TRBJ1-4, with D unresolved. This receptor was taken from a man aged 18 to 30 in good health and CMV-seropositive. CDR3 sequence (DNA): TGTGCCATCAGTGCCGACGGGAATGAAAAACTGTTTTTT. Its translation: CAISADGNEKLFF.